Listed below are T cell receptor beta chains from one sample, sequenced in a study of vaccination and CD4 T cells after COVID-19. A single record per CDR3 protein comes from TCRdb applying MiXCR to the PCR reads. The sample carries more than 25,000 distinct CDR3 sequences, around a third recorded once. Antigens of these TCRs are unknown. This specimen consisted of CD4+ T cells from blood, cultured in vitro, obtained about 7 months after SARS-CoV-2 vaccination. These receptor sequences come from a human donor who had recovered from COVID-19. Both conserved end residues are part of each CDR3. Each record gives: clone size, J gene, V gene, D gene, CDR3 protein, CDR3 DNA. A D gene is named only where the DNA matches it firmly. Size tells how often a clone was seen (once, few, many) or the class of an expanded clone, and some rows leave it out.

few | TRBJ2-7 | TRBV20-1 | - | CSARDSGRYEQYF | TGCAGTGCTAGAGATTCAGGTCGCTACGAGCAGTACTTC
- | TRBJ2-5 | TRBV20-1 | TRBD1 | CSARDATGGETQYF | TGCAGTGCTAGGGACGCAACAGGGGGAGAGACCCAGTACTTC
few | TRBJ2-2 | TRBV7-9 | TRBD1 | CASSPLTGGGSNTGELFF | TGTGCCAGCAGCCCCTTGACAGGGGGCGGATCGAACACCGGGGAGCTGTTTTTT
once | TRBJ2-4 | TRBV20-1 | - | CSAISGTGVHNIQYF | TGCAGTGCTATTAGCGGTACAGGGGTTCATAACATTCAGTACTTC
few | TRBJ1-5 | TRBV27 | - | CASSLKSGANQPQHF | TGTGCCAGCAGTTTGAAAAGCGGGGCCAATCAGCCCCAGCATTTT
few | TRBJ2-7 | TRBV2 | - | CASSLDRASYEQYF | TGTGCCAGCAGCCTCGACAGAGCCTCCTACGAGCAGTACTTC
- | TRBJ2-3 | TRBV7-2 | - | CASSLMRHTDTQYF | TGTGCCAGCAGCTTAATGCGGCACACAGATACGCAGTATTTT
- | TRBJ2-3 | TRBV19 | TRBD2 | CASSIAGLAGSTDTQYF | TGTGCCAGTAGTATAGCTGGACTAGCGGGAAGCACAGATACGCAGTATTTT
- | TRBJ1-1 | TRBV27 | - | CASSLKRLRAKGTEAFF | TGTGCCAGCAGTTTGAAACGCCTGAGGGCCAAAGGCACTGAAGCTTTCTTT
- | TRBJ1-3 | TRBV28 | - | CASSLSPVEGNTIYF | TGTGCCAGCAGTTTATCCCCCGTTGAGGGAAACACCATATATTTT
- | TRBJ1-2 | TRBV19 | TRBD1 | CASSMDRGSVGLYGYTF | TGTGCCAGTAGTATGGACAGGGGGAGCGTCGGGTTGTATGGCTACACCTTC
- | TRBJ1-6 | TRBV6-5 | - | CASSYDGEGGSPLHF | TGTGCCAGCAGTTACGATGGGGAGGGAGGATCACCCCTCCACTTT
- | TRBJ1-2 | TRBV6-1 | - | CASSETQGIYGYTF | TGTGCCAGCAGCGAAACTCAGGGAATCTATGGCTACACCTTC
few | TRBJ1-5 | TRBV21-1 | - | CASSIPGVNQPQHF | TGTGCCAGCAGCATACCGGGAGTCAATCAGCCCCAGCATTTT
few | TRBJ2-2 | TRBV28 | TRBD1 | CASSPDRQGELFF | TGTGCCAGCAGTCCGGACAGGCAAGGGGAGCTGTTTTTT
few | TRBJ2-5 | TRBV6-1 | - | CASRAGQETQYF | TGTGCCAGCAGGGCCGGCCAAGAGACCCAGTACTTC